What follows are 12 T cell receptor beta chains derived from one specimen sequenced in a study of technical replicates of blood from a handful of donors. Sequenced by immunoSEQ multiplex PCR; TCRdb stores in-frame clones only, minus some. The sample yields some 78,000 clones, 90% to 95% seen once. What was sequenced was T cells isolated from PBMCs. The receptors here all came from a human donor in good health.

This chain links TRBV9 with TRBJ2-3, with 9 positions matching TRBD2. This CDR3 has 20 residues. The germline CDR1 and CDR2 sequences are SGDLS and YYNGEE. V dropped 2 bases and J dropped 0; count of bases not matched to a gene: 16. Written as DNA, the CDR3 is TGTGCCAGCAGCGTTGGCGGAGCGGGAGGCCGCGTTACTAGCACAGATACGCAGTATTTT. Protein product: CASSVGGAGGRVTSTDTQYF.

The gene calls are TRBV4-1 and TRBJ2-7; the match to TRBD2 covers 8 bases. This CDR3 region has 14 residues. The ends lost 3 bases at V and 6 bases at J; junction bases unmatched: 7. The V gene's germline CDR1 is MGHRA and CDR2 YSYEKL. This CDR3 reads CASSHPGTSREQYF. CDR3 sequence (DNA): TGCGCCAGCAGCCACCCCGGGACTAGTCGCGAGCAGTACTTC.

Here the CDR3 reads CASSSTLGQGSYEQYF. CDR3 nucleotide sequence: TGTGCCAGCAGCTCTACCCTCGGACAGGGGTCCTACGAGCAGTACTTC. The genes are TRBV5-6 and TRBJ2-7, with 9 bases aligning to TRBD1. Unmatched junction bases numbered 8, after V lost 3 bases and J lost 1 base. CDR1 SGHDT and CDR2 YYEEEE come from the germline V gene. The CDR3 contains 16 residues.

The rearrangement joins TRBV4-1 to TRBJ2-7; 11 bases are a match to TRBD2. Germline lookup yields CDR1 MGHRA and CDR2 YSYEKL. This CDR3 region has 18 residues. The junction had 7 bases not matched to a gene; V was cut back by 0 bases and J by 0 bases. The chain's CDR3 is CASSQDWVAGGTSYEQYF. CDR3 in DNA: TGCGCCAGCAGCCAAGATTGGGTAGCGGGAGGGACCTCCTACGAGCAGTACTTC.

V gene TRBV4-1 combines with J gene TRBJ2-7; TRBD2 aligns across 7 bases. Germline V CDR1 and CDR2: MGHRA, YSYEKL. The CDR3 has 15 amino acids. V lost 4 bases and J lost 2; bases outside the gene matches: 8. In DNA form, the CDR3 reads TGCGCCAGCAGCCCCCAGGCTAGCGGCACCTACGAGCAGTACTTC. It codes for CASSPQASGTYEQYF.

CDR3 sequence reads: CASSGQENTGELFF. The CDR3 DNA reads as TGTGCCAGCAGTGGACAGGAGAACACCGGGGAGCTGTTTTTT. This chain connects TRBV6-4 to TRBJ2-2; possible D gene TRBD1, 6 bases. From germline, CDR1 is MRHNA and CDR2 SNTAGT. Trimming cost V 4 bases and J 1 base, with 7 bases left between them. This CDR3 has 14 amino acids.

V and J are TRBV28 and TRBJ1-2, with D possibly being TRBD1 (6 bases). Trimming removed 8 bases at V and 0 bases at J, with 19 bases between. The CDR3 has 16 residues. CDR1 is MDHEN and CDR2 is SYDVKM in the germline V gene. The CDR3 sequence is CASGSQGKRANYGYTF. The CDR3, as DNA: TGTGCCAGCGGATCACAGGGCAAGAGGGCTAACTATGGCTACACCTTC.

The genes are TRBV13 and TRBJ1-4; possibly TRBD1 for D (5 bases). The CDR3 loop spans 15 amino acids. Germline V lookup: CDR1 PRHDT, CDR2 FYEKMQ (reference sequence). V lost 0 bases and J 5 bases, leaving 10 bases between the germline ends. As DNA, the CDR3 is TGTGCCAGCAGCTTAGGGACAGTGGAGAATGAAAAACTGTTTTTT. Translation: CASSLGTVENEKLFF.

This chain uses TRBV5-6 with TRBJ2-7, with 8 bases matching TRBD1. Trimming cost V 4 bases and J 1 base; bases outside gene matches: 1. The CDR3 sequence is 13 residues long. Germline lookup yields CDR1 SGHDT and CDR2 YYEEEE. The CDR3 loop reads CASSRQGSYEQYF. The CDR3 nucleotides are TGTGCCAGCAGCCGACAGGGGTCCTACGAGCAGTACTTC.

This chain uses TRBV6-1 with TRBJ1-5; 7 positions agree with TRBD1. This CDR3 is 14 amino acids long. The trim removed 7 bases at V and 5 bases at J, leaving 8 bases unmatched. Germline loops: CDR1 MNHNS, CDR2 SASEGT. The DNA of the CDR3 is TGTGCCAGCAAATCCGGGACAGACCATCAGCCCCAGCATTTT. Translation: CASKSGTDHQPQHF.

The gene calls are TRBV5-1 and TRBJ2-7, with TRBD2 matching over 11 bases. The germline CDR1 and CDR2 sequences are SGHRS and YFSETQ. This CDR3 comprises 14 residues. V shed 4 bases, J shed 3 bases, and the junction held 3 bases outside the gene matches. The CDR3 loop reads CASSPLAGGYEQYF. In nucleotides, the CDR3 is TGCGCCAGCAGCCCGCTAGCGGGAGGCTACGAGCAGTACTTC.

The genes are TRBV19 and TRBJ1-1; no clear D. Per germline, CDR1 LNHDA and CDR2 SQIVND (reference sequence). Trimming stripped 3 bases from V and 7 bases from J, with 12 bases between. CDR3 length equals 13 residues. The CDR3 DNA reads as TGTGCCAGTAGTATCGGAGGGAAGGGTGAAGCTTTCTTT. It yields the protein CASSIGGKGEAFF. The variable domain in full, completed from reference TRBV19 and TRBJ1-1, reads DGGITQSPKYLFRKEGQNVTLSCEQNLNHDAMYWYRQDPGQGLRLIYYSQIVNDFQKGDIAEGYSVSREKKESFPLTVTSAQKNPTAFYLCASSIGGKGEAFFGQGTRLTVV.